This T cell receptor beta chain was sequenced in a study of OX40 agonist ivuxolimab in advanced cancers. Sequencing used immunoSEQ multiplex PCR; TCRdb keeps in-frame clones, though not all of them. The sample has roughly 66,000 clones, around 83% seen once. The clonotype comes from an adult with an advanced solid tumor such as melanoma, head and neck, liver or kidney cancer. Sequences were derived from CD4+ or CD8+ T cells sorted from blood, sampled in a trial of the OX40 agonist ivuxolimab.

The CDR3 region has the DNA TGTGCCAGCAGCCGGGGGCCGTCCACCGGGGAGCTGTTTTTT. It codes for CASSRGPSTGELFF. The J gene is TRBJ2-2, the V gene TRBV11-2; D may match TRBD1 or TRBD2 (6 bases each). Germline-derived CDR1 and CDR2 are SGHAT and FQNNGV. The ends were cut back, 5 bases at V and 4 bases at J, with 11 bases in the middle. CDR3 size: 14 residues.